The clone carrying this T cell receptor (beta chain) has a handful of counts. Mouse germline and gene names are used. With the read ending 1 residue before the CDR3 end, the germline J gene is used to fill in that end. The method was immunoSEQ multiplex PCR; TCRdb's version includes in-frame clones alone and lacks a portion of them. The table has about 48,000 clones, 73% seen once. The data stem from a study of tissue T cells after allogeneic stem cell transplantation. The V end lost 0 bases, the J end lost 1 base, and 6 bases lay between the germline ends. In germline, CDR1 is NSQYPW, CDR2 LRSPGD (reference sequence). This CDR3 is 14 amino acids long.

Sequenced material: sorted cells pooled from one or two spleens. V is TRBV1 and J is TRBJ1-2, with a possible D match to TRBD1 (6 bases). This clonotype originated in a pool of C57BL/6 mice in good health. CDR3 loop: CTCSADRGNSDYTF. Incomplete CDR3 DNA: TGCACCTGCAGTGCAGACAGGGGAAACTCCGACTACACC.